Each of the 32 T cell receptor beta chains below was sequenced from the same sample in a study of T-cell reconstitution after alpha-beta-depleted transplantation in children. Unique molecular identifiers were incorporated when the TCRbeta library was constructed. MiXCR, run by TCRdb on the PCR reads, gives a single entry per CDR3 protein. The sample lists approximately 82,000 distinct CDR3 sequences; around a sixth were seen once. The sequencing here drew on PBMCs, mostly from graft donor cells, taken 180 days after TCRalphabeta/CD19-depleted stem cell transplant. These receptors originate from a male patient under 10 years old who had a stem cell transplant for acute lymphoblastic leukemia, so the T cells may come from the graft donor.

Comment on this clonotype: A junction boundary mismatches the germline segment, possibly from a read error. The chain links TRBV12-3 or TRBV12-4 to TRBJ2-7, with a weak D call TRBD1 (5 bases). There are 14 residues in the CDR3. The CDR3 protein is CASSLQGGSHEQYF. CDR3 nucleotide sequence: TGTGCCAGCAGTTTACAGGGTGGCTCCCACGAGCAGTACTTC.

The CDR3 spells CATTVGDRATDTQYF. The DNA for the CDR3 is TGTGCCACCACCGTAGGTGACAGGGCCACAGATACGCAGTATTTT. The chain is built from TRBV24-1 and TRBJ2-3; TRBD1 matches 7 bases. The CDR3 sequence is 15 residues long. Germline CDR1 and CDR2: KGHDR and SFDVKD. The trim removed 8 bases at V and 2 bases at J, leaving 9 bases unmatched.

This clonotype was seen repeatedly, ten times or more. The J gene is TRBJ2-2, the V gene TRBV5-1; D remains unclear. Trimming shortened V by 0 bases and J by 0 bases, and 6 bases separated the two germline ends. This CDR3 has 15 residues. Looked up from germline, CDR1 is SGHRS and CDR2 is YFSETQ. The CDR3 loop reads CASSLAAPNTGELFF. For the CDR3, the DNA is TGCGCCAGCAGCTTGGCTGCACCGAACACCGGGGAGCTGTTTTTT.

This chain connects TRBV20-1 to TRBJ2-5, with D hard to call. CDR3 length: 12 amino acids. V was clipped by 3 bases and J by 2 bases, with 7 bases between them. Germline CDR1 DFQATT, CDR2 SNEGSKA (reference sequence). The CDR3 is CSARTNQETQYF. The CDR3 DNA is TGCAGTGCTAGGACAAATCAAGAGACCCAGTACTTC.

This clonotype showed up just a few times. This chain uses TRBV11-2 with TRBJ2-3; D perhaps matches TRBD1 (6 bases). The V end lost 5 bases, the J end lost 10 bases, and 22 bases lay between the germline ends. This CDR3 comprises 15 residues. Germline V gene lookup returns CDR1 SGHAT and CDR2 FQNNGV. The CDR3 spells CASSPIISGERAQYF. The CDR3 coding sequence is TGTGCCAGCAGCCCTATAATTTCAGGGGAGAGGGCGCAGTATTTT.

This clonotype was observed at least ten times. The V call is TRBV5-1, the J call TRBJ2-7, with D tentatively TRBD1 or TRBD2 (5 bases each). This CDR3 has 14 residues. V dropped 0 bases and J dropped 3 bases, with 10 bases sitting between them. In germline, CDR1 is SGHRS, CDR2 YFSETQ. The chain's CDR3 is CASSLGVGVYEQYF. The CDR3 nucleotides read TGCGCCAGCAGCTTGGGGGTGGGGGTCTACGAGCAGTACTTC.

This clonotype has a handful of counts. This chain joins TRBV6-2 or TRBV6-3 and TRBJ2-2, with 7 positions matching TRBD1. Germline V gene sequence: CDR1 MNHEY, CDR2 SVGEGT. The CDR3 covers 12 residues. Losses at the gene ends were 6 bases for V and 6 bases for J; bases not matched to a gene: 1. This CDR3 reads CASSQGAGELFF. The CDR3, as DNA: TGTGCCAGCAGCCAGGGGGCCGGGGAGCTGTTTTTT.

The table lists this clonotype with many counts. In nucleotides, the CDR3 is TGCAGCCCCGATGGGACAGGGAAGGACGAGCAGTACTTC. It yields the protein CSPDGTGKDEQYF. The chain combines TRBV29-1 with TRBJ2-7; 9 positions match TRBD1. CDR1 is SQVTM, CDR2 ANQGSEA, per germline. This CDR3 region has 13 residues. V shed 8 bases and J 5 bases; nucleotides not matched to a gene: 10.

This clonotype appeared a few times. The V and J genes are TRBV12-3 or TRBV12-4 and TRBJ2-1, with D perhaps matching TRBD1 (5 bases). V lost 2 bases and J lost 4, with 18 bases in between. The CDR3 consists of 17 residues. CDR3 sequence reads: CASSLTQGVPFYNEQFF. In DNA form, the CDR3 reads TGTGCCAGCAGTTTAACGCAAGGGGTCCCCTTTTACAATGAGCAGTTCTTC.

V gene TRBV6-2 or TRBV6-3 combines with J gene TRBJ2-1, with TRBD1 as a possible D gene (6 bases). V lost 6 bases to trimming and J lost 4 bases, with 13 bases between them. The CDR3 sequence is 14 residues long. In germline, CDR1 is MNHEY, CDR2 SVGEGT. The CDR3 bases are TGTGCCAGCAGACCTAGGACAGCTTACAATGAGCAGTTCTTC. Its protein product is CASRPRTAYNEQFF.

The CDR3 protein is CASSQQGGQYF. In nucleotides, the CDR3 is TGTGCCAGCAGCCAACAGGGTGGGCAGTATTTT. V and J are TRBV14 and TRBJ2-3, with TRBD1 as a possible D gene (5 bases). The CDR3 contains 11 residues. Per germline, CDR1 SGHDN and CDR2 FVKESK. The V end was cut by 2 bases, the J end by 11 bases, with 8 bases between.

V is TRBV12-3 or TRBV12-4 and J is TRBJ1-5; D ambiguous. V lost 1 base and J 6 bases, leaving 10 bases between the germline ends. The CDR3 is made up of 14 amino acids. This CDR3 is CASSLGSVAQPQHF. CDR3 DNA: TGTGCCAGCAGTTTAGGTTCAGTTGCTCAGCCCCAGCATTTT.

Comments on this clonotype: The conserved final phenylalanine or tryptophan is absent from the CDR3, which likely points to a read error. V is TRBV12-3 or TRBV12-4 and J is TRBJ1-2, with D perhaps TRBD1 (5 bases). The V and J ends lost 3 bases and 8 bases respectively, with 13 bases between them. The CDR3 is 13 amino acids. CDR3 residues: CASSFVRVGGYTL. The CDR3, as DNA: TGTGCCAGCAGTTTTGTCAGGGTTGGAGGCTACACCTTG.

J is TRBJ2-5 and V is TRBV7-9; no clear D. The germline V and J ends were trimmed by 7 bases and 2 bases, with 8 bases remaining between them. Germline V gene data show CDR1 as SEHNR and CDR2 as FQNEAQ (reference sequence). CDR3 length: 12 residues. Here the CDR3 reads CASKGFQETQYF. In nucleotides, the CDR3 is TGTGCCAGCAAAGGGTTTCAAGAGACCCAGTACTTC.

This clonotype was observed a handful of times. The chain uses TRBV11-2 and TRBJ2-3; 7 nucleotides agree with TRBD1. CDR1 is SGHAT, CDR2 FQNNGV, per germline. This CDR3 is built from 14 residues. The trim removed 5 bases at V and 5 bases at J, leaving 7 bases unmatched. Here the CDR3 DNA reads TGTGCCAGCAGCGCGACAGGGTCGGGAGATACGCAGTATTTT. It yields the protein CASSATGSGDTQYF.

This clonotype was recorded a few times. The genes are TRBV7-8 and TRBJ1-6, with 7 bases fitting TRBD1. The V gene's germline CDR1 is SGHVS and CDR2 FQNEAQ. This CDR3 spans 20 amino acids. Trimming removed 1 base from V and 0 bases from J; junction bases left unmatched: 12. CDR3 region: CASSLVGQGTALSYNSPLHF. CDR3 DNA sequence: TGTGCCAGCAGCTTAGTAGGCCAAGGGACAGCTCTCTCCTATAATTCACCCCTCCACTTT.

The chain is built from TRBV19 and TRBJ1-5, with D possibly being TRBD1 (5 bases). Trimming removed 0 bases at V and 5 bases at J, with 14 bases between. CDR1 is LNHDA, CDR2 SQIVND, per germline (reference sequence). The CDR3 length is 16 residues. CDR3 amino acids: CASSIDHLGVHQPQHF. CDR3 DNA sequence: TGTGCCAGTAGTATAGATCACTTAGGGGTCCATCAGCCCCAGCATTTT.

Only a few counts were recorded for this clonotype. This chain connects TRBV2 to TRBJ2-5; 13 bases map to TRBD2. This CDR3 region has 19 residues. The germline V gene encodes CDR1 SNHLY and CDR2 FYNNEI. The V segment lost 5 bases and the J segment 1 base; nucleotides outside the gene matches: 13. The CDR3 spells CASSQGLAGSHRVQETQYF. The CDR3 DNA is TGTGCCAGCAGTCAGGGACTAGCGGGGAGTCACCGGGTCCAAGAGACCCAGTACTTC.

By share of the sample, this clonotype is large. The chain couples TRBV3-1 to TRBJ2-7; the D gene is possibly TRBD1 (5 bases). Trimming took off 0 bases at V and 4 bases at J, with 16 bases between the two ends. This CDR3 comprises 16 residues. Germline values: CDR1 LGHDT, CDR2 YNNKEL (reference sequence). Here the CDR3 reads CASSQEGDGINYEQYF. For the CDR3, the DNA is TGTGCCAGCAGCCAAGAAGGGGATGGAATAAATTACGAGCAGTACTTC.

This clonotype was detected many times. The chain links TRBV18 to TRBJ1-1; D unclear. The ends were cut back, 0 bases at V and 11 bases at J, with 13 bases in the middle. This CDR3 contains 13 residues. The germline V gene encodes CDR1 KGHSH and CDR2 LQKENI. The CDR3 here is CASSPPDGVGAFF. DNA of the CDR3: TGTGCCAGCTCACCACCGGATGGGGTCGGGGCTTTCTTT.

CDR3 sequence reads: CASSPVKTGELFF. For the CDR3, the DNA is TGTGCCAGCAGCCCTGTAAAGACCGGGGAGCTGTTTTTT. This chain joins TRBV5-5 and TRBJ2-2; unclear D gene. The CDR3 runs 13 residues. V lost 4 bases, J lost 5 bases, and 9 bases lay in between. Per the germline V gene, CDR1 is SGHKS and CDR2 is YYEKEE (reference sequence).

The chain's CDR3 is CAWSGGDNYGYTF. In DNA, the CDR3 is TGTGCCTGGAGTGGGGGGGACAACTATGGCTACACCTTC. The chain employs TRBV30 and TRBJ1-2, with D perhaps matching TRBD1 (5 bases). CDR1 GTSNPN and CDR2 SVGIG come from the germline V gene (reference sequence). This CDR3 is 13 amino acids long. V lost 1 base to trimming and J lost 2 bases, with 8 bases between them.

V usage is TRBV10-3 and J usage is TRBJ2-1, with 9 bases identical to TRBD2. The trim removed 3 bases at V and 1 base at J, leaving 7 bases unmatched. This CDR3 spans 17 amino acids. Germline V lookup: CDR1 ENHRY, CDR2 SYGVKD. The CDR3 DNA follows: TGTGCCATCAGTGACGACGGGACTAGCAATTCCTACAATGAGCAGTTCTTC. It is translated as CAISDDGTSNSYNEQFF.

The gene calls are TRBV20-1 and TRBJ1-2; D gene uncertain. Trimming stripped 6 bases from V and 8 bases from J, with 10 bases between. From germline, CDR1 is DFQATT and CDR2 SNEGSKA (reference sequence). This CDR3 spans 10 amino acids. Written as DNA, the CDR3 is TGCAGTGCCAAGGGCCTAGGCTACACCTTC. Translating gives CSAKGLGYTF.

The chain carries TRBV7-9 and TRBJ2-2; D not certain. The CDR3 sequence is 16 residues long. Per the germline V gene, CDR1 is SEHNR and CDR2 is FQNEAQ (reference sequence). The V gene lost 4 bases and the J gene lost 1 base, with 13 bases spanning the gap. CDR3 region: CASSSPEMGNTGELFF. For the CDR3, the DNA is TGTGCCAGCAGCTCCCCCGAGATGGGGAACACCGGGGAGCTGTTTTTT.

The CDR3 coding sequence is TGCAGTGCTAGGGCCTCCCTAATCGAAGATGGGCACTATGGCTACACCTTC. The encoded protein is CSARASLIEDGHYGYTF. The chain couples TRBV20-1 to TRBJ1-2; D call uncertain. In germline, CDR1 is DFQATT, CDR2 SNEGSKA (reference sequence). The CDR3 spans 17 residues. The V end lost 3 bases, the J end lost 3 bases, and 23 bases lay between the germline ends.

The CDR3, as DNA: TGTGCCAGCAGCCTCGAGGGGCTGGGCAATCAGCCCCAGCATTTT. This sequence encodes CASSLEGLGNQPQHF. The genes are TRBV16 and TRBJ1-5; D is perhaps TRBD1 (5 bases). The length of the CDR3 is 15 residues. Trimming shortened V by 4 bases and J by 2 bases, and 12 bases separated the two germline ends. The V gene's germline CDR1 is KGHSY and CDR2 FQNENV.

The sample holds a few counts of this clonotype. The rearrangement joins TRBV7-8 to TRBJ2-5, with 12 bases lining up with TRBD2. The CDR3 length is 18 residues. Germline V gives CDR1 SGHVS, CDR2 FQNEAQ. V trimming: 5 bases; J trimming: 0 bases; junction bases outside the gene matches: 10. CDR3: CASSRWTSGASYQETQYF. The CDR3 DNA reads TGTGCCAGCAGCCGATGGACTAGCGGGGCATCGTACCAAGAGACCCAGTACTTC.

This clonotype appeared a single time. The CDR3 spells CASSRDTFSYNSPLHF. CDR3 nucleotides: TGCGCCAGCAGCCGGGACACATTCTCCTATAATTCACCCCTCCACTTT. V and J are TRBV5-1 and TRBJ1-6, with D possibly TRBD1 on 6 matching bases. This CDR3 is built from 16 residues. Looked up from germline, CDR1 is SGHRS and CDR2 is YFSETQ. Trimming left V 4 bases short and J 0 bases short, with 11 bases between. Combining the CDR3 with reference TRBV5-1 and TRBJ1-6 gives the whole variable domain KAGVTQTPRYLIKTRGQQVTLSCSPISGHRSVSWYQQTPGQGLQFLFEYFSETQRNKGNFPGRFSGRQFSNSRSEMNVSTLELGDSALYLCASSRDTFSYNSPLHFGNGTRLTVT.

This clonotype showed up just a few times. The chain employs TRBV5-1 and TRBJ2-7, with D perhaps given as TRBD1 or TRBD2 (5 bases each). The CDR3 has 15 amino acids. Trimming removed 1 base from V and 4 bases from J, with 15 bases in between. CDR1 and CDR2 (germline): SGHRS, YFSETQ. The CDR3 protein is CASSLWAGRTYEQYF. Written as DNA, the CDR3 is TGCGCCAGCAGCTTGTGGGCAGGGCGGACTTACGAGCAGTACTTC.

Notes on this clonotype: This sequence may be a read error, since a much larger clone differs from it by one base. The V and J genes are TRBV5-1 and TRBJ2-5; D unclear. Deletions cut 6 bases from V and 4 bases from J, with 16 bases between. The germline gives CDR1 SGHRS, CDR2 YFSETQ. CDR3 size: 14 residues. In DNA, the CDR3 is TGCGCCAGCACCCTGGATGGCCTGGGAGAGACCCAGTACTTC. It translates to CASTLDGLGETQYF.

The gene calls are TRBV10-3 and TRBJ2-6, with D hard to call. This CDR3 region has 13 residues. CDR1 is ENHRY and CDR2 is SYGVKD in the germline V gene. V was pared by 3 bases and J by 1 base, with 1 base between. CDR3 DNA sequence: TGTGCCATCAGTGAATCTGGGGCCAACGTCCTGACTTTC. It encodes CAISESGANVLTF.